A single sample is the source of the 14 T cell receptor beta chains below, sequenced in a study of T cells after yellow fever vaccination. TCRdb processed the 5' RACE reads anew with MiXCR; each CDR3 protein has one entry. The data show 350,000 to 450,000 distinct CDR3 sequences, around a sixth seen once. The material was PBMCs, obtained before the yellow fever booster vaccination. These TCRs come from a man aged 18 to 29 who received the YFV17D yellow fever vaccine.

This sequence joins TRBV4-1 and TRBJ2-1, with 9 nucleotides matching TRBD1. The V and J ends lost 4 bases and 4 bases, in that order; junction bases with no gene match: 11. CDR1 is MGHRA and CDR2 is YSYEKL in the germline V gene. This CDR3 is 17 amino acids long. The CDR3 DNA reads TGCGCCAGCAGCCCGCACGGGGCGGGACAGGGTTACAATGAGCAGTTCTTC. Its protein is CASSPHGAGQGYNEQFF.

This chain uses TRBV12-3 or TRBV12-4 with TRBJ2-1, with D perhaps given as TRBD1 or TRBD2 (5 bases each). CDR3 size: 15 residues. Trimming took off 4 bases at V and 10 bases at J, with 20 bases between the two ends. The CDR3 is CASSSHSGTAEEQFF. The CDR3 coding sequence is TGTGCCAGCAGTTCCCACTCTGGGACCGCCGAAGAGCAGTTCTTC.

The J gene is TRBJ2-3, the V gene TRBV18, with D possibly being TRBD1 (6 bases). This CDR3 comprises 16 residues. The ends were cut back, 3 bases at V and 5 bases at J, with 18 bases in the middle. CDR1 is KGHSH, CDR2 LQKENI, per germline. As DNA, the CDR3 is TGTGCCAGCTCACCGGCGGTCCCTGCACAGGGAGATACGCAGTATTTT. As protein: CASSPAVPAQGDTQYF.

This chain links TRBV29-1 with TRBJ2-6, with D perhaps being TRBD1 or TRBD2 (5 bases each). V lost 4 bases and J lost 4, with 17 bases in between. The CDR3 consists of 16 residues. CDR1 is SQVTM, CDR2 ANQGSEA, per germline. CDR3 sequence (DNA): TGCAGCGTTGGGGGGACCCCCAGCGCAGGGGCCAACGTCCTGACTTTC. Translating it yields CSVGGTPSAGANVLTF.

This clonotype was picked up one time. The chain couples TRBV30 to TRBJ2-7, with a possible D match to TRBD1 (5 bases). V gave up 5 bases and J gave up 4 bases, with 12 bases separating them. The CDR3 consists of 12 residues. Germline lookup yields CDR1 GTSNPN and CDR2 SVGIG (reference sequence). In DNA form, the CDR3 reads TGTGCCTGGCAGGGAAATAAGTACGAGCAGTACTTC. Translated: CAWQGNKYEQYF.

This chain uses TRBV10-3 with TRBJ2-1; either TRBD1 or TRBD2 may supply D (5 bases each). The CDR3 totals 13 residues. Germline V lookup: CDR1 ENHRY, CDR2 SYGVKD. V was clipped by 7 bases and J by 10 bases, with 17 bases between them. The CDR3 is CAINYGGLGEQFF. Written as DNA, the CDR3 is TGTGCCATCAACTATGGGGGTTTAGGGGAGCAGTTCTTC.

The rearrangement uses TRBV20-1 and TRBJ2-1; 7 positions match TRBD1. Germline V gene data show CDR1 as DFQATT and CDR2 as SNEGSKA (reference sequence). V shed 0 bases, J shed 4 bases, and the junction held 9 bases outside the gene matches. This CDR3 has 16 amino acids. CDR3 in DNA: TGCAGTGCTAGAGATCCCGGGACAGCCACATACAATGAGCAGTTCTTC. It encodes CSARDPGTATYNEQFF.

This clonotype occurred a few times. V is TRBV12-3 or TRBV12-4 and J is TRBJ1-1; D might be TRBD1 (6 bases). The V end lost 6 bases, the J end lost 5 bases, and 13 bases lay between the germline ends. The length of the CDR3 is 13 residues. DNA of the CDR3: TGTGCCAGCAGAGATCAGGGGAGTACTGAAGCTTTCTTT. Protein sequence: CASRDQGSTEAFF.

This clonotype was counted a few times. V gene TRBV5-1 combines with J gene TRBJ2-1; TRBD1 is a possible D gene (5 bases). The V gene lost 1 base and the J gene lost 6 bases, with 14 bases spanning the gap. The CDR3 spans 15 residues. Per the germline V gene, CDR1 is SGHRS and CDR2 is YFSETQ. The CDR3 here is CASSLTGPPVNEQFF. CDR3 nucleotides: TGCGCCAGCAGCTTGACAGGCCCCCCGGTCAATGAGCAGTTCTTC.

The chain carries TRBV6-5 and TRBJ1-3, with a tentative D call TRBD1 (6 bases). The CDR3 runs 16 residues. Germline V gene data show CDR1 as MNHEY and CDR2 as SVGAGI. With 6 bases removed from V and 0 bases from J, the gap between germline ends came to 15 bases. The CDR3 loop is CASRKNRVGSGNTIYF. The CDR3 nucleotides are TGTGCCAGCAGAAAGAACAGGGTGGGCTCTGGAAACACCATATATTTT.

The chain has TRBV4-3 and TRBJ1-6; D call uncertain. CDR1 and CDR2 from the germline V gene are LGHNA and YSLEER. This CDR3 is 15 amino acids long. The V gene lost 0 bases and the J gene lost 9 bases, with 12 bases spanning the gap. CDR3 DNA sequence: TGCGCCAGCAGCCAAGATCCGGATGGCGGTTCACCCCTCCACTTT. Translated, it gives CASSQDPDGGSPLHF.

The table lists this clonotype with many counts. The rearrangement links TRBV12-3 or TRBV12-4 to TRBJ2-2, with D perhaps matching TRBD1 (6 bases). This CDR3 region has 13 residues. V was clipped by 6 bases and J by 1 base, with 6 bases between them. This CDR3 reads CASRTGNTGELFF. The CDR3 region has the DNA TGTGCCAGCAGGACAGGGAACACCGGGGAGCTGTTTTTT.

The chain joins TRBV4-3 to TRBJ1-1, with D uncertain. Germline-derived CDR1 and CDR2 are LGHNA and YSLEER. Trimming took 0 bases from V and 6 from J, leaving 14 bases between them. The CDR3 is 15 residues long. CDR3 nucleotides: TGCGCCAGCAGCCAAGATGGCGCCGGTGGGGCTGAAGCTTTCTTT. Translation gives CASSQDGAGGAEAFF.

In its sample, this clonotype was seen a few times. This chain links TRBV6-5 with TRBJ2-3, with 8 bases fitting TRBD1. The germline CDR1 and CDR2 sequences are MNHEY and SVGAGI. This CDR3 is built from 15 residues. The trim removed 0 bases at V and 3 bases at J, leaving 2 bases unmatched. In nucleotides, the CDR3 is TGTGCCAGCAGTTACTCGGGACAGGTGACAGATACGCAGTATTTT. Its translation is CASSYSGQVTDTQYF.